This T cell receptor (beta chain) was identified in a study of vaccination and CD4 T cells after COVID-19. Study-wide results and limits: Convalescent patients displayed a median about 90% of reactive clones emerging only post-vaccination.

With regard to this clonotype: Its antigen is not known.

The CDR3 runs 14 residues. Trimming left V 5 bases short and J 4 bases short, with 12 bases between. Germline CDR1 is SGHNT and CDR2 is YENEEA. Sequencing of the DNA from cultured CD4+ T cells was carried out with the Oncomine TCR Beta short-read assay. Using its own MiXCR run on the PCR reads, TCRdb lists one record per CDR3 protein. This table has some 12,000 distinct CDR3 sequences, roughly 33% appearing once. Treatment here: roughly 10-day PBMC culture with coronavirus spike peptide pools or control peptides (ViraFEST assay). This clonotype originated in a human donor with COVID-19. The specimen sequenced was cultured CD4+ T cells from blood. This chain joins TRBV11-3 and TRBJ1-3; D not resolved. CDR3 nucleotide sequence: TGTGCCAGCAGCCCCAGGTTTTGGGGAAACACCATATATTTT. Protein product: CASSPRFWGNTIYF. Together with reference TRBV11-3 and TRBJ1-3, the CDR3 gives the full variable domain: EAGVVQSPRYKIIEKKQPVAFWCNPISGHNTLYWYLQNLGQGPELLIRYENEEAVDDSQLPKDRFSAERLKGVDSTLKIQPAELGDSAVYLCASSPRFWGNTIYFGEGSWLTVV.